This T cell receptor (beta chain) was sequenced in a study of blood T cell repertoires in COVID-19. Study-wide context: Researchers got acute and convalescent COVID-19 samples from the United States, Italy and Spain. PBMCs, B-cell-depleted T cells, or T cells provided the cDNA or gDNA that made up the material.

Participant reports of clinical history set cohort assignment. Sequenced by immunoSEQ multiplex PCR; TCRdb stores in-frame clones only, minus some. The sample lists roughly 300,000 clones; more than 85% were seen once. V lost 8 bases to trimming and J lost 6 bases; unmatched junction nucleotides: 12. The CDR3 contains 15 residues. CDR1 and CDR2 from the germline V gene are MDHEN and SYDVKM. This receptor was identified in a woman in her 30s who had recovered from COVID-19. This sequence joins TRBV28 and TRBJ1-3, with TRBD1 identical over 8 bases. The specimen sequenced was PBMCs or T cells enriched from blood (not recorded which). The CDR3, as DNA: TGTGCCAGCTCCCCCTGGGGGACAGGAACAAACACCATATATTTT. Translated, it gives CASSPWGTGTNTIYF. The complete variable domain, with remaining parts taken from reference TRBV28 and TRBJ1-3, reads DVKVTQSSRYLVKRTGEKVFLECVQDMDHENMFWYRQDPGLGLRLIYFSYDVKMKEKGDIPEGYSVSREKKERFSLILESASTNQTSMYLCASSPWGTGTNTIYFGEGSWLTVV.